This T cell receptor (beta chain) emerged from a study of T cells in Graves' hyperthyroidism and ophthalmopathy. Ten or more counts support this clonotype. Its antigen is not identified. Study observations and caveats: Median prediction lead before ophthalmopathy onset was six to eight months with the model. Most thyroid clonotypes with frequency above 0.001 were detected in blood.

The investigators amplified TCR beta CDR3 regions from RNA transcripts. A set of HTBI primers served as the primers for a first-round RT-PCR of the TCR CDR3. TCRdb re-called the multiplex PCR reads with MiXCR, one entry per CDR3 protein. The sample yields more than 500,000 distinct CDR3 sequences, roughly 14% seen once. The CDR3 extends over 11 amino acids. Between the trimmed V and J ends, which lost 5 bases and 5 bases, there was a span of 4 bases. Germline V lookup: CDR1 MNHEY, CDR2 SVGAGI. The gene calls are TRBV6-5 and TRBJ1-5; unclear D gene. The sample consisted of blood. The clonotype comes from a woman in her thirties or forties with Graves' ophthalmopathy. The CDR3 is CASSRDQPQHF. CDR3 coding DNA: TGTGCCAGCAGTAGAGATCAGCCCCAGCATTTT.